These T cell receptor beta chains were read from a single sample in a study of a mutant IDH1 vaccine in newly diagnosed glioma. These receptors lack a known antigen. Clones were sequenced by immunoSEQ multiplex PCR, and TCRdb holds only the in-frame ones, with some missing. The sample records tens of thousands of clones, around 83% being singletons. Sequencing was performed on PBMCs, taken from a glioma patient whose treatment included an IDH1 peptide vaccine. These receptors originate from a man under 40 with glioma. Each CDR3 is given with its conserved first and last residue. D genes are given only for firm matches. The size entry is marked missing in some rows and otherwise reads once, few, many or a size class.

size: .
J: TRBJ2-7
V: TRBV19
D: .
CDR3: CASARSDGPGKQYF
DNA: TGTGCCAGTGCTAGATCGGACGGACCTGGAAAGCAGTACTTC

size: .
J: TRBJ2-7
V: TRBV7-8
D: .
CDR3: CASSLVPGSYEQYF
DNA: TGTGCCAGCAGCTTAGTCCCAGGTTCCTACGAGCAGTACTTC

size: few
J: TRBJ1-1
V: TRBV5-6
D: .
CDR3: CASSLGVNTEAFF
DNA: TGTGCCAGCAGCTTGGGGGTGAACACTGAAGCTTTCTTT

size: .
J: TRBJ1-1
V: TRBV29-1
D: TRBD1
CDR3: CSDGTGEGNEAFF
DNA: TGCAGCGATGGGACAGGGGAAGGTAATGAAGCTTTCTTT

size: .
J: TRBJ1-5
V: TRBV6-6
D: .
CDR3: CASSYMAAEEPQHF
DNA: TGTGCCAGCAGTTACATGGCAGCGGAAGAGCCCCAGCATTTT

size: once
J: TRBJ2-2
V: TRBV7-6
D: TRBD2
CDR3: CASSSTSGRENTGELFF
DNA: TGTGCCAGCAGCTCGACTAGCGGGAGGGAGAACACCGGGGAGCTGTTTTTT

size: .
J: TRBJ1-1
V: TRBV5-4
D: TRBD1
CDR3: CASRPPGQGRGGNTEAFF
DNA: TGTGCCAGCAGACCCCCGGGACAGGGAAGGGGGGGGAACACTGAAGCTTTCTTT

size: .
J: TRBJ2-7
V: TRBV21-1
D: .
CDR3: CASNPGTGGYEQYF
DNA: TGTGCCAGCAATCCCGGGACAGGGGGCTACGAGCAGTACTTC

size: .
J: TRBJ2-1
V: TRBV5-5
D: .
CDR3: CASSLAYGYNEQFF
DNA: TGTGCCAGCAGCTTGGCCTATGGCTACAATGAGCAGTTCTTC

size: .
J: TRBJ2-1
V: TRBV6-5
D: TRBD2
CDR3: CASSALAGASYEQFF
DNA: TGTGCCAGCAGTGCACTAGCGGGAGCGAGCTATGAGCAGTTCTTC

size: .
J: TRBJ2-7
V: TRBV28
D: .
CDR3: CASSLGGGEAYEQYF
DNA: TGTGCCAGCAGCTTAGGTGGAGGGGAGGCCTACGAGCAGTACTTC

size: .
J: TRBJ1-5
V: TRBV7-9
D: .
CDR3: CASSLEGRSNQPQHF
DNA: TGTGCCAGCAGCTTAGAGGGCAGGAGCAATCAGCCCCAGCATTTT

size: .
J: TRBJ2-3
V: TRBV6-1
D: .
CDR3: CASSEFHGPATPVSTDTQYF
DNA: TGTGCCAGCAGTGAATTCCACGGTCCCGCAACCCCGGTTAGCACAGATACGCAGTATTTT

size: .
J: TRBJ1-2
V: TRBV5-6
D: TRBD1
CDR3: CASSRGTGEALYSYTF
DNA: TGTGCCAGCAGCCGGGGGACAGGGGAGGCCCTCTATAGCTACACCTTC

size: .
J: TRBJ2-7
V: TRBV5-4
D: .
CDR3: CASSLDLASYEQYF
DNA: TGTGCCAGCAGCTTGGATTTAGCGAGCTACGAGCAGTACTTC

size: .
J: TRBJ1-5
V: TRBV7-9
D: TRBD1
CDR3: CASSLGQGALLSQPQHF
DNA: TGTGCCAGCAGCTTGGGACAGGGGGCCTTGTTAAGTCAGCCCCAGCATTTT

size: few
J: TRBJ2-1
V: TRBV7-3
D: TRBD2
CDR3: CASSPLAGAYNEQFF
DNA: TGTGCCAGCAGCCCCCTAGCGGGAGCCTACAATGAGCAGTTCTTC

size: .
J: TRBJ2-7
V: TRBV5-1
D: .
CDR3: CASSLLRGNYEQYF
DNA: TGCGCCAGCAGCTTGCTCCGGGGCAACTACGAGCAGTACTTC

size: once
J: TRBJ2-2
V: TRBV27
D: .
CDR3: CASSRVSAGINTGELFF
DNA: TGTGCCAGCAGTCGAGTATCGGCGGGAATAAACACCGGGGAGCTGTTTTTT

size: once
J: TRBJ1-6
V: TRBV18
D: TRBD1
CDR3: CASSPDRGRVMPLHF
DNA: TGTGCCAGCTCACCGGACAGGGGCCGCGTAATGCCCCTCCACTTT

size: .
J: TRBJ2-6
V: TRBV11-2
D: TRBD2
CDR3: CASSRLAESSGANVLTF
DNA: TGTGCCAGCAGCAGACTAGCGGAGAGCTCTGGGGCCAACGTCCTGACTTTC

size: .
J: TRBJ2-2
V: TRBV30
D: .
CDR3: CAWSTPSGYLNTGELFF
DNA: TGTGCCTGGAGTACCCCCTCCGGGTACCTGAACACCGGGGAGCTGTTTTTT

size: once
J: TRBJ2-1
V: TRBV27
D: TRBD1
CDR3: CASRPGQGLNEQFF
DNA: TGTGCCAGCCGGCCGGGACAGGGGTTGAATGAGCAGTTCTTC

size: .
J: TRBJ1-4
V: TRBV5-1
D: .
CDR3: CASSRDTNNEKLFF
DNA: TGCGCCAGCAGTCGGGACACGAATAATGAAAAACTGTTTTTT

size: .
J: TRBJ2-3
V: TRBV27
D: .
CDR3: CASSLFAGNTDTQYF
DNA: TGTGCCAGCAGTTTATTTGCGGGGAACACAGATACGCAGTATTTT

size: .
J: TRBJ2-3
V: TRBV12-5
D: .
CDR3: CASGLGPFGSSTDTQYF
DNA: TGTGCTAGTGGTTTGGGCCCATTCGGGAGTTCGACAGATACGCAGTATTTT

size: .
J: TRBJ2-3
V: TRBV19
D: TRBD2
CDR3: CASTRDSGRATDTQYF
DNA: TGTGCCAGTACCAGGGATAGCGGGAGGGCCACAGATACGCAGTATTTT

size: .
J: TRBJ2-1
V: TRBV5-6
D: .
CDR3: CASSLVSGSYNEQFF
DNA: TGTGCCAGCAGCTTGGTAAGCGGCTCCTACAATGAGCAGTTCTTC

size: few
J: TRBJ1-2
V: TRBV5-8
D: .
CDR3: CASSLGPLDWNYGYTF
DNA: TGTGCCAGCAGCTTGGGACCACTCGACTGGAACTATGGCTACACCTTC